Listed below are T cell receptor beta chains from one sample, sequenced in a study of blood T cell repertoires in COVID-19. TCRdb keeps only in-frame clones here, not all; method: immunoSEQ multiplex PCR. The table records 90,000 to 120,000 clones, about nine tenths of them present only once. Input material: peripheral blood. The source of these receptors is an older man with acute or convalescent COVID-19. Each CDR3 is given with its conserved first and last residue. D genes are given only for firm matches. Size is omitted from some rows. Given values are once, few, many or a class for expanded clones.

D gene	V gene	clone size	J gene	CDR3 protein	CDR3 DNA
TRBD1	TRBV24-1	NA	TRBJ2-1	CATSDQDRNEQFF	TGTGCCACCAGTGATCAGGACAGGAATGAGCAGTTCTTC
TRBD2	TRBV11-3	NA	TRBJ2-3	CASSFPGTSGRMADTQYF	TGTGCCAGCAGCTTCCCCGGGACTAGCGGGAGGATGGCAGATACGCAGTATTTT
NA	TRBV27	few	TRBJ1-1	CASSSGGILTEAFF	TGTGCCAGCAGCTCCGGCGGGATTCTCACTGAAGCTTTCTTT
NA	TRBV5-4	NA	TRBJ2-3	CASPGGKVPDTQYF	TGTGCCAGCCCAGGAGGGAAAGTTCCGGATACGCAGTATTTT
NA	TRBV6-5	NA	TRBJ1-2	CASSYSRGGYTF	TGTGCCAGCAGTTACTCCCGGGGTGGCTACACCTTC
NA	TRBV15	NA	TRBJ2-7	CATSRPGTSTYEQYF	TGTGCCACCAGCAGACCTGGGACTTCCACCTACGAGCAGTACTTC
NA	TRBV28	NA	TRBJ2-2	CASRLTTGELFF	TGTGCCAGCAGACTCACCACCGGGGAGCTGTTTTTT
NA	TRBV15	NA	TRBJ1-2	CATSTGRRYGYTF	TGTGCCACCAGCACTGGTAGGAGATATGGCTACACCTTC
NA	TRBV28	NA	TRBJ1-2	CASSPPLSYGYTF	TGTGCCAGCAGCCCCCCCCTTTCCTATGGCTACACCTTC
NA	TRBV28	NA	TRBJ2-7	CASSFSYYEQYF	TGTGCCAGCAGTTTTTCTTACTACGAGCAGTACTTC
TRBD2	TRBV9	NA	TRBJ2-1	CASSVDPFRDLAGHNNEQFF	TGTGCCAGCAGCGTAGATCCCTTCCGGGACCTAGCGGGACACAACAATGAGCAGTTCTTC
NA	TRBV7-8	NA	TRBJ1-1	CASSAPYGTSNTEAFF	TGTGCCAGCAGCGCCCCGTATGGGACATCGAACACTGAAGCTTTCTTT
NA	TRBV18	NA	TRBJ1-2	CASSPRGRDSNYGYTF	TGTGCCAGCTCACCTCGCGGACGGGACTCAAACTATGGCTACACCTTC
NA	TRBV2	once	TRBJ2-7	CASSEGLSYEQYF	TGTGCCAGCAGTGAGGGACTCTCCTACGAGCAGTACTTC
NA	TRBV7-9	NA	TRBJ1-3	CASSSNARDTGNTIYF	TGTGCCAGCAGCTCAAATGCCAGGGATACAGGAAACACCATATATTTT
TRBD1	TRBV7-9	NA	TRBJ1-4	CASSKRGLGEKLFF	TGTGCCAGCAGCAAAAGGGGGCTGGGAGAAAAACTGTTTTTT
NA	TRBV6-1	NA	TRBJ1-3	CASSDPGISGNTIYF	TGTGCCAGCAGTGACCCAGGAATCTCTGGAAACACCATATATTTT
NA	TRBV11-2	NA	TRBJ2-5	CASSLDRGLPQETQYF	TGTGCCAGCAGCTTAGATCGAGGACTACCCCAAGAGACCCAGTACTTC
TRBD2	TRBV5-4	NA	TRBJ2-1	CASSSGGGGNEQFF	TGTGCCAGCAGCTCGGGGGGTGGCGGCAATGAGCAGTTCTTC
TRBD1	TRBV29-1	NA	TRBJ2-3	CSVYRGSLTDTQYF	TGCAGCGTATACAGGGGGAGCCTCACAGATACGCAGTATTTT
TRBD2	TRBV28	NA	TRBJ2-7	CTSSFWLAGVGQYF	TGTACCAGCAGTTTTTGGCTAGCGGGAGTCGGGCAGTACTTC
NA	TRBV27	NA	TRBJ1-5	CASSLTGRYQPQHF	TGTGCCAGCAGTTTAACAGGGAGATACCAGCCCCAGCATTTT
TRBD2	TRBV7-8	NA	TRBJ2-3	CASNPPSGRTDTQYF	TGTGCCAGCAACCCCCCTAGCGGGAGGACAGATACGCAGTATTTT
TRBD1	TRBV6-6	NA	TRBJ2-1	CASSYTGDAYNEQFF	TGTGCCAGCAGTTATACAGGGGATGCCTACAATGAGCAGTTCTTC
TRBD2	TRBV24-1	NA	TRBJ2-1	CATSDQRGSSYNEQFF	TGTGCCACCAGTGACCAGCGGGGGAGCTCCTACAATGAGCAGTTCTTC
TRBD1	TRBV6-5	NA	TRBJ1-6	CASSYRRGTVNSPLHF	TGTGCCAGCAGTTACAGGCGCGGGACAGTAAATTCACCCCTCCACTTT
TRBD2	TRBV12-5	NA	TRBJ2-3	CASGLAVLAGGWDTQYF	TGTGCTAGTGGTTTGGCAGTCCTAGCGGGAGGTTGGGATACGCAGTATTTT
NA	TRBV5-1	NA	TRBJ1-2	CASSLDWDSRGYTF	TGCGCCAGCAGCTTGGACTGGGACTCGAGGGGCTACACCTTC
TRBD1	TRBV28	once	TRBJ1-5	CASSLRGTGIGQPQHF	TGTGCCAGCAGTCTGCGGGGGACAGGGATAGGTCAGCCCCAGCATTTT
NA	TRBV14	NA	TRBJ2-3	CASSQAGSTDTQYF	TGTGCCAGCAGCCAGGCTGGTAGCACAGATACGCAGTATTTT
NA	TRBV10-2	once	TRBJ1-1	CASWAVTEAFF	TGCGCCAGCTGGGCAGTCACTGAAGCTTTCTTT
NA	TRBV30	NA	TRBJ1-2	CAWNHGGAGGYTF	TGTGCCTGGAATCATGGGGGGGCGGGCGGCTACACCTTC
TRBD1	TRBV29-1	NA	TRBJ2-7	CSVTYRDRGLYEQYF	TGCAGCGTTACCTACCGGGACAGGGGGCTCTACGAGCAGTACTTC
TRBD2	TRBV11-2	NA	TRBJ2-1	CASSLSSGEHNEQFF	TGTGCCAGCAGCTTATCTAGCGGGGAACACAATGAGCAGTTCTTC
TRBD2	TRBV13	once	TRBJ2-7	CASSPRGGGYEQYF	TGTGCCAGCAGCCCCCGGGGGGGCGGGTACGAGCAGTACTTC
TRBD1	TRBV5-4	NA	TRBJ1-3	CASSLRGQAFNFNGTIYF	TGTGCCAGCAGCTTGCGGGGACAGGCCTTTAATTTCAACGGCACCATATATTTT
NA	TRBV12-5	NA	TRBJ1-5	CASGLETNRDTQHF	TGTGCTAGTGGTTTGGAAACTAACAGGGACACGCAGCATTTT
NA	TRBV21-1	NA	TRBJ2-1	CASSKGSGRIYNEQFF	TGTGCCAGCAGCAAAGGAAGCGGGAGGATTTACAATGAGCAGTTCTTC
TRBD1	TRBV7-3	NA	TRBJ2-1	CASSQATGTGHNEQFF	TGTGCCAGCAGCCAAGCTACCGGGACAGGGCACAATGAGCAGTTCTTC
NA	TRBV28	NA	TRBJ2-7	CASKRFPKEQYF	TGTGCCAGCAAGCGATTCCCTAAAGAGCAGTACTTC